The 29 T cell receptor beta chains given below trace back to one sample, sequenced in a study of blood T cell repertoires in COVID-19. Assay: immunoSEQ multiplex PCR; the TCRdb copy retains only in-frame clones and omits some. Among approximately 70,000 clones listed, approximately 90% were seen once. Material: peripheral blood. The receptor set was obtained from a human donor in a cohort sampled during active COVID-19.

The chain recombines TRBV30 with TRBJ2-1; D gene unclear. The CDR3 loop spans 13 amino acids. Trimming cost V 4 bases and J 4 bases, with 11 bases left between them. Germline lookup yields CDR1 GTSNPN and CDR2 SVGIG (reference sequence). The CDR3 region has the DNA TGTGCCTGGACCTTGGGCACGTACAATGAGCAGTTCTTC. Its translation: CAWTLGTYNEQFF. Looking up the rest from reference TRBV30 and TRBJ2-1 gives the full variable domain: SQTIHQWPATLVQPVGSPLSLECTVEGTSNPNLYWYRQAAGRGLQLLFYSVGIGQISSEVPQNLSASRPQDRQFILSSKKLLLSDSGFYLCAWTLGTYNEQFFGPGTRLTVL.

The CDR3 region has the DNA TGTGCCAGCTTTAGACTAGCGGGAGGAGGAGATACGCAGTATTTT. This gives the protein CASFRLAGGGDTQYF. The rearrangement links TRBV6-5 to TRBJ2-3; 13 positions agree with TRBD2. The CDR3 sequence is 15 residues long. Trimming removed 8 bases from V and 5 bases from J; junction bases left unmatched: 7. From germline, CDR1 is MNHEY and CDR2 SVGAGI.

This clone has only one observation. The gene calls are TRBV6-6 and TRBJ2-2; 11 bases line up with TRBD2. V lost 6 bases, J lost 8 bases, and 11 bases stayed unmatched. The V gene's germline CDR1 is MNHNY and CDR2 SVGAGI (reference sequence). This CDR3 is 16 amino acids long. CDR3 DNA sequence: TGTGCCAGCAGCCCCGGGATAGCGGGAGGGCCTGGGGAGCTGTTTTTT. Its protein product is CASSPGIAGGPGELFF.

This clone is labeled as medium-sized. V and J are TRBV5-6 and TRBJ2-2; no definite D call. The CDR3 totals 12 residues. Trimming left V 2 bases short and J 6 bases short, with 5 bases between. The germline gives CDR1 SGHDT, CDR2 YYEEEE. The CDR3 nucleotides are TGTGCCAGCAGCTTCTCGGCCGGGGAGCTGTTTTTT. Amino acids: CASSFSAGELFF.

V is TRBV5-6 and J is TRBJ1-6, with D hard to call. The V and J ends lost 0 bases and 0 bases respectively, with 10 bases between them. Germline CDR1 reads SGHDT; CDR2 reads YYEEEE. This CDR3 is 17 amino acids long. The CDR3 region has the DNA TGTGCCAGCAGCTTGGATGGTGTTAGCTCCTATAATTCACCCCTCCACTTT. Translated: CASSLDGVSSYNSPLHF. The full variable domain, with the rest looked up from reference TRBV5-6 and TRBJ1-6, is DAGVTQSPTHLIKTRGQQVTLRCSPKSGHDTVSWYQQALGQGPQFIFQYYEEEERQRGNFPDRFSGHQFPNYSSELNVNALLLGDSALYLCASSLDGVSSYNSPLHFGNGTRLTVT.

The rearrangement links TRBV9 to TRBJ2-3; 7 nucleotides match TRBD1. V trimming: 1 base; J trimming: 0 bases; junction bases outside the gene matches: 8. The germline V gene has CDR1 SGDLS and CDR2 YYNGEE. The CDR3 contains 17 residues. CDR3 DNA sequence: TGTGCCAGCAGCGTAAAGGGGGCAGGGCGAAGCACAGATACGCAGTATTTT. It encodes CASSVKGAGRSTDTQYF.

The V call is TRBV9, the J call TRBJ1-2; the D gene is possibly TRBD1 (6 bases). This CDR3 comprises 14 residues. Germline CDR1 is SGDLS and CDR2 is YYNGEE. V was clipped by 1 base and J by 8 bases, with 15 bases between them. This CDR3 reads CASSVIGGASGYTF. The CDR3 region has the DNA TGTGCCAGCAGCGTAATTGGGGGGGCGAGCGGCTACACCTTC.

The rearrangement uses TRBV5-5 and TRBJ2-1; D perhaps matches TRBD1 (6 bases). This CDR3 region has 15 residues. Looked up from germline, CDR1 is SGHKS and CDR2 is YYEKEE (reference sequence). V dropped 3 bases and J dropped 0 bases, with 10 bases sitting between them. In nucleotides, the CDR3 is TGTGCCAGCAGCTCGACAGGTAGCTCCTACAATGAGCAGTTCTTC. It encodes CASSSTGSSYNEQFF.

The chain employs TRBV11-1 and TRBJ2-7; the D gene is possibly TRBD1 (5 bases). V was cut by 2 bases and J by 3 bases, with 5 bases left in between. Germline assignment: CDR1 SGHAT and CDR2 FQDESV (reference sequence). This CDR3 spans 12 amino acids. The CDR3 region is CASSLQGYEQYF. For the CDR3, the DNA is TGTGCCAGCAGCTTACAGGGCTACGAGCAGTACTTC.

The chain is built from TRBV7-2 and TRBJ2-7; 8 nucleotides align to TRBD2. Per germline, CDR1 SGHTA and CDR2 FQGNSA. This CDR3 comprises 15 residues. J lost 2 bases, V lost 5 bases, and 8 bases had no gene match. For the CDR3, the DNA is TGTGCCAGCAGCCTCGGGGGGGTCCCAACCTACGAGCAGTACTTC. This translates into CASSLGGVPTYEQYF. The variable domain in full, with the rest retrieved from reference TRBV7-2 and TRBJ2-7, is GAGVSQSPSNKVTEKGKDVELRCDPISGHTALYWYRQSLGQGLEFLIYFQGNSAPDKSGLPSDRFSAERTGGSVSTLTIQRTQQEDSAVYLCASSLGGVPTYEQYFGPGTRLTVT.

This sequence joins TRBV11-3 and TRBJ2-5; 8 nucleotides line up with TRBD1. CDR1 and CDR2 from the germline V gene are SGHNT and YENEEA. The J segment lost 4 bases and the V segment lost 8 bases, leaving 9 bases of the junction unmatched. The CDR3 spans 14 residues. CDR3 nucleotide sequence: TGTGCCAGCGGCCAGGGACAGGCGCTAGAGACCCAGTACTTC. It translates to CASGQGQALETQYF.

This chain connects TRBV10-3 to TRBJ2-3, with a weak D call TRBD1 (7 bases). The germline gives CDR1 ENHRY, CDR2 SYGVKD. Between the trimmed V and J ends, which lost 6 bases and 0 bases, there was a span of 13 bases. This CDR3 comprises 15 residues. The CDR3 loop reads CAIRKQGTSTDTQYF. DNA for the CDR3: TGTGCCATCAGAAAACAGGGGACTAGCACAGATACGCAGTATTTT.

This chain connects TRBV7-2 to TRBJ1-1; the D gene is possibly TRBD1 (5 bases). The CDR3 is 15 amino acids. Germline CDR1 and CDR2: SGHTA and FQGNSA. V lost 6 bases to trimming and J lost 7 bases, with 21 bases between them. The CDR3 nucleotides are TGTGCCAGCAGTCAGCAGGCGGGAGGGACCTTTGAAGCTTTCTTT. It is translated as CASSQQAGGTFEAFF. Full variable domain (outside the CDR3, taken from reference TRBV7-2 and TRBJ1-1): GAGVSQSPSNKVTEKGKDVELRCDPISGHTALYWYRQSLGQGLEFLIYFQGNSAPDKSGLPSDRFSAERTGGSVSTLTIQRTQQEDSAVYLCASSQQAGGTFEAFFGQGTRLTVV.

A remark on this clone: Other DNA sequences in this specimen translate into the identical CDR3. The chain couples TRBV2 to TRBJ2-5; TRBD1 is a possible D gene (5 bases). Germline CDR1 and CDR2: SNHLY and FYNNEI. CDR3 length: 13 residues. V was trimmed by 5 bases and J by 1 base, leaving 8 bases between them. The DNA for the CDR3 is TGTGCCAGCAGTCCTACAGGCCAAGAGACCCAGTACTTC. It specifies CASSPTGQETQYF.

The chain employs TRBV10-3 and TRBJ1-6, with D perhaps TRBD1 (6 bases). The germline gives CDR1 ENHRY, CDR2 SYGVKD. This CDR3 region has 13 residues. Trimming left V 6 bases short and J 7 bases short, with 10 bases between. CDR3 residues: CAISLDRNSPLHF. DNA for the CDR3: TGTGCCATCAGCCTTGACAGGAATTCACCCCTCCACTTT.

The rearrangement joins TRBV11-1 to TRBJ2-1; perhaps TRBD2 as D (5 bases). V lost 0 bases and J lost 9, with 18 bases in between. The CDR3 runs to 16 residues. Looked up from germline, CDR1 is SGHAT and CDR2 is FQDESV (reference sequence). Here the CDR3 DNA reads TGTGCCAGCAGCTTAGCAGGGAGCACACCGTTCATTGAGCAGTTCTTC. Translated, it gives CASSLAGSTPFIEQFF.

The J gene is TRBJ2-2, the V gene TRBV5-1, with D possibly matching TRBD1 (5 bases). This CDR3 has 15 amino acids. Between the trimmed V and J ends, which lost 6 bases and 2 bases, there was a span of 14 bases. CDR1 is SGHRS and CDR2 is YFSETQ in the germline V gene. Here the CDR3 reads CASNFGRVNTGELFF. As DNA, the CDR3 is TGCGCCAGCAACTTCGGCAGGGTCAACACCGGGGAGCTGTTTTTT.

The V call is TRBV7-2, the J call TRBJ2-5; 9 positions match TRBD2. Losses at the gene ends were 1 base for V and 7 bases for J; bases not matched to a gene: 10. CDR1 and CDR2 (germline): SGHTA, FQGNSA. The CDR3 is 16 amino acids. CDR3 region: CASSLGGLALAGTQYF. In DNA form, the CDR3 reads TGTGCCAGCAGCTTAGGGGGACTAGCACTCGCGGGGACCCAGTACTTC.

CDR3 region: CASSEGFGAEAGYTF. In nucleotides, the CDR3 is TGTGCCAGCAGTGAAGGTTTTGGGGCAGAGGCCGGCTACACCTTC. The rearrangement uses TRBV6-1 and TRBJ1-2; maybe TRBD1 (5 bases). Trimming cost V 1 base and J 8 bases, with 17 bases left between them. CDR1 MNHNS and CDR2 SASEGT come from the germline V gene. The CDR3 is made up of 15 amino acids.

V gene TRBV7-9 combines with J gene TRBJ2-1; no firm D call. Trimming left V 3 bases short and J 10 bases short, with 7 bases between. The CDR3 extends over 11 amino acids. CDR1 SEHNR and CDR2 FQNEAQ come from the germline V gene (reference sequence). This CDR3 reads CASSFIEEQFF. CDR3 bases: TGTGCCAGCAGCTTTATAGAAGAGCAGTTCTTC.

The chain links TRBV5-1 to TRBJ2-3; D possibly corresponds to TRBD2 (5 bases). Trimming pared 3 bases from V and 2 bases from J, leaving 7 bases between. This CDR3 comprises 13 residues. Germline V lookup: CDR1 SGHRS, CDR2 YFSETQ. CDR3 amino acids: CASSYGNTDTQYF. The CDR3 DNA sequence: TGCGCCAGCAGCTACGGGAACACAGATACGCAGTATTTT.

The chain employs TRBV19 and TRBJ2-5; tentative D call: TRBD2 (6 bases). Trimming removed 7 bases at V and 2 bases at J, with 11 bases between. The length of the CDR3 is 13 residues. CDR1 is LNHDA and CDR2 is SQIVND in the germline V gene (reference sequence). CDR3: CASKGDLQETQYF. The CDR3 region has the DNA TGTGCCAGTAAAGGGGACTTGCAAGAGACCCAGTACTTC.

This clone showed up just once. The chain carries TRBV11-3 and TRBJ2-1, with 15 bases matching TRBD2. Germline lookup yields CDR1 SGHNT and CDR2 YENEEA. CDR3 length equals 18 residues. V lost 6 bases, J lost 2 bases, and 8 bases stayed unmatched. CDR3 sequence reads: CASSPGTSGRRAYNEQFF. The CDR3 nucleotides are TGTGCCAGCAGTCCCGGGACTAGCGGGAGGCGGGCCTACAATGAGCAGTTCTTC.

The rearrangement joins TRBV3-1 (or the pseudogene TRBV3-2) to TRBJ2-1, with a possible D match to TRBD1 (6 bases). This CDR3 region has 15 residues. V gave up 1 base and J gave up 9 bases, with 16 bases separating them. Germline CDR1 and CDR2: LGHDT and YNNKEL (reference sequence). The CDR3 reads CASSQVGALGGEQFF. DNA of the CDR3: TGTGCCAGCAGCCAAGTGGGGGCGCTGGGCGGTGAGCAGTTCTTC.

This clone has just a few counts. Written as DNA, the CDR3 is TGTGCCAGCGCAGCGGGGATCCTCTCCTACGAGCAGTACTTC. It translates to CASAAGILSYEQYF. V usage is TRBV6-5 and J usage is TRBJ2-7, with 7 bases identical to TRBD2. This CDR3 has 14 amino acids. Losses at the gene ends were 8 bases for V and 0 bases for J; bases not matched to a gene: 7. Germline V gene data show CDR1 as MNHEY and CDR2 as SVGAGI.

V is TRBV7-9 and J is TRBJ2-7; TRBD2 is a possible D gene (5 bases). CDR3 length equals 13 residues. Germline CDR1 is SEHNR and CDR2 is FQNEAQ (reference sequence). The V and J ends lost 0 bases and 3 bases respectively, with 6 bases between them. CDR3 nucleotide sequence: TGTGCCAGCAGCTTAGCGGGAGTCTACGAGCAGTACTTC. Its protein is CASSLAGVYEQYF.

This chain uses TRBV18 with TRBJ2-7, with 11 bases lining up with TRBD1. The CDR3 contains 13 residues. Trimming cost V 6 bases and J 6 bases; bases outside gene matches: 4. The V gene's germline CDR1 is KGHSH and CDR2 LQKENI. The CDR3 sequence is CASSPGTGGEQYF. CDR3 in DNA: TGTGCCAGCTCTCCCGGGACAGGGGGCGAGCAGTACTTC.

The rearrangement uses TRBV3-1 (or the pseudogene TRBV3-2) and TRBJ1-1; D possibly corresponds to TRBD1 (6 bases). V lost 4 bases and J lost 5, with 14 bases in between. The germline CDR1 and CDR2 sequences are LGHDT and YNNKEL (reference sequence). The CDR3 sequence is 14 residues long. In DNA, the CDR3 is TGTGCCAGCAGCCTCGGGACAACGGGAACTGAAGCTTTCTTT. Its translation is CASSLGTTGTEAFF.

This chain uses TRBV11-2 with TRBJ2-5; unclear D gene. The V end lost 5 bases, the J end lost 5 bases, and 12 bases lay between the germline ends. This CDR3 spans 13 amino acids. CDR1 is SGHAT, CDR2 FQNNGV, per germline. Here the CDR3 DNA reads TGTGCCAGCAGCCCCCTGTCTAGGGAGACCCAGTACTTC. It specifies CASSPLSRETQYF.